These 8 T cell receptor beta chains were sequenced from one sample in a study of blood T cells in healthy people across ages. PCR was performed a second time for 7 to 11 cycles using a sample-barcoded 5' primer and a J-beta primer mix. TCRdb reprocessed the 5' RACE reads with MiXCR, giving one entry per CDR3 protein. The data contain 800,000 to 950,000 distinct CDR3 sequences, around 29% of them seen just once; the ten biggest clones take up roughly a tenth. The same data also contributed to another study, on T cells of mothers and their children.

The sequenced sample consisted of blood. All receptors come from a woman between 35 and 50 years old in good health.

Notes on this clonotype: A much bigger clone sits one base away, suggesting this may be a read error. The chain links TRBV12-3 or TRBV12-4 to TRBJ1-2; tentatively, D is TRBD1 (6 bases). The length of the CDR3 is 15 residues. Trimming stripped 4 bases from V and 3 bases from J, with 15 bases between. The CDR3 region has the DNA TGTGCCAGCAGTTCCAGGACAGACTCTGACTATGGCTACACCTTC. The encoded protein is CASSSRTDSDYGYTF.

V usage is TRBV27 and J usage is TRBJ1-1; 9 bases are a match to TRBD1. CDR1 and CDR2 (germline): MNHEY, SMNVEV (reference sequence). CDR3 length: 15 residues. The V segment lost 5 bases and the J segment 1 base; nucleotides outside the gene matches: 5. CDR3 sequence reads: CASSPGTGKNTEAFF. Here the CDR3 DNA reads TGTGCCAGCAGTCCCGGGACAGGGAAGAACACTGAAGCTTTCTTT.

The CDR3 reads CASSSAGTGVYRLFF. The CDR3 nucleotides are TGTGCCAGCAGTTCAGCCGGGACAGGGGTCTATAGACTGTTTTTT. The genes are TRBV27 and TRBJ1-4, with 10 nucleotides matching TRBD1. V trimming: 4 bases; J trimming: 13 bases; junction bases outside the gene matches: 12. CDR1 MNHEY and CDR2 SMNVEV come from the germline V gene (reference sequence). The CDR3 contains 15 residues.

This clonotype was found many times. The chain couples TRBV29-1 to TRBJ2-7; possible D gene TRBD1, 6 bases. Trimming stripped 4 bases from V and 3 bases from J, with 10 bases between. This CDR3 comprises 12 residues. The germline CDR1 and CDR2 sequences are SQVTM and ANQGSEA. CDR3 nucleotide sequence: TGCAGCGTTGGACAGGTAGACTACGAGCAGTACTTC. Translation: CSVGQVDYEQYF.

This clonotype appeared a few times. CDR3 residues: CASSLGPINEQFF. The DNA for the CDR3 is TGTGCCAGCAGCTTAGGACCGATCAATGAGCAGTTCTTC. The chain has TRBV7-2 and TRBJ2-1; D call uncertain. Trimming took 1 base from V and 6 from J, leaving 7 bases between them. CDR3 length: 13 residues. CDR1 SGHTA and CDR2 FQGNSA come from the germline V gene. Combining the CDR3 with reference TRBV7-2 and TRBJ2-1 gives the whole variable domain GAGVSQSPSNKVTEKGKDVELRCDPISGHTALYWYRQSLGQGLEFLIYFQGNSAPDKSGLPSDRFSAERTGGSVSTLTIQRTQQEDSAVYLCASSLGPINEQFFGPGTRLTVL.

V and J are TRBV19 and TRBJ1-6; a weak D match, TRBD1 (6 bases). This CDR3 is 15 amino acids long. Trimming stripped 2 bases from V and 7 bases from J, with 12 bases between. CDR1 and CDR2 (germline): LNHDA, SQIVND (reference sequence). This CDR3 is CASSILQGGNSPLHF. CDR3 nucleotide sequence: TGTGCCAGTAGTATACTACAGGGAGGCAATTCACCCCTCCACTTT.

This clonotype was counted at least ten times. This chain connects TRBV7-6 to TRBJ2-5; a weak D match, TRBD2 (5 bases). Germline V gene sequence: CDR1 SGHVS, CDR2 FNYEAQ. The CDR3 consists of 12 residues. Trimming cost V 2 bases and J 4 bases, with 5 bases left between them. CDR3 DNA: TGTGCCAGCAGCTTAAGCGGAGAGACCCAGTACTTC. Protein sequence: CASSLSGETQYF.

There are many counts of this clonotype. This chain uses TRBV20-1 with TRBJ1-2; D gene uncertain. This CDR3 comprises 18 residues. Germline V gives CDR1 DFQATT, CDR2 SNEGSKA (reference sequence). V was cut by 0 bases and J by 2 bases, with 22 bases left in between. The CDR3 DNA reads TGCAGTGCTAGAGATCTCGCGGCCCCGGGGAGGCCCAACTATGGCTACACCTTC. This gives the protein CSARDLAAPGRPNYGYTF.